The 6 T cell receptor beta chains below were found in one sample sequenced in a study of T cell repertoires in cytomegalovirus infection (dated by TCRdb to about 2019). The instrument was an Illumina HiSeq 1500. The public sequencing data were trimmed at Q25 with fastp and processed into clonotypes with MiXCR by TCRdb, which kept only in-frame beta chains. CDR3 protein duplicates are merged, each entry listing the most common genes and DNA. The sample table contains approximately 700,000 distinct CDR3 sequences; only one count was recorded for 35% of them. The ten largest make up around 2.6% of the sample. Sequences were obtained from PBMCs. The receptors originated from a human donor in good health (CMV status not recorded). Some clones in this sample may be carry-over from other donors' samples.

The gene calls are TRBV7-2 and TRBJ1-2; 7 nucleotides line up with TRBD1. The CDR3 contains 13 residues. With V trimmed by 4 bases and J by 8 bases, 7 bases remained unmatched. The germline CDR1 and CDR2 sequences are SGHTA and FQGNSA. The DNA of the CDR3 is TGTGCCAGCAGCTACCGGGACAGTAGAGGCTACACCTTC. It yields the protein CASSYRDSRGYTF. Together with reference TRBV7-2 and TRBJ1-2, the CDR3 gives the full variable domain: GAGVSQSPSNKVTEKGKDVELRCDPISGHTALYWYRQSLGQGLEFLIYFQGNSAPDKSGLPSDRFSAERTGGSVSTLTIQRTQQEDSAVYLCASSYRDSRGYTFGSGTRLTVV.

This chain joins TRBV7-3 and TRBJ2-7; D possibly corresponds to TRBD1 (5 bases). The germline V and J ends were trimmed by 5 bases and 0 bases, with 11 bases remaining between them. CDR1 and CDR2 (germline): SGHTA, FQGTGA. This CDR3 comprises 14 residues. CDR3 residues: CASSRQPSSYEQYF. In nucleotides, the CDR3 is TGTGCCAGCAGCCGACAGCCTAGCTCCTACGAGCAGTACTTC.

There are a few counts of this clonotype. The V and J genes are TRBV28 and TRBJ1-2; D gene ambiguous. V lost 5 bases to trimming and J lost 0 bases, with 16 bases between them. The CDR3 is 16 residues long. Germline CDR1 is MDHEN and CDR2 is SYDVKM. The CDR3 coding sequence is TGTGCCAGCAGTCCGAATGACGACGGAGCTAACTATGGCTACACCTTC. Amino acids: CASSPNDDGANYGYTF.

This clonotype was picked up a small number of times. The chain couples TRBV12-3 or TRBV12-4 to TRBJ2-7, with unresolved D. V was shortened by 6 bases and J by 3 bases, with 9 bases between the two germline ends. The CDR3 sequence is 12 residues long. CDR3 coding DNA: TGTGCCAGCAGGGGTACTTTCTACGAGCAGTACTTC. Its protein is CASRGTFYEQYF.

The genes are TRBV9 and TRBJ1-3; possible D gene TRBD1, 6 bases. From germline, CDR1 is SGDLS and CDR2 YYNGEE. This CDR3 has 16 amino acids. V was cut by 4 bases and J by 2 bases, with 16 bases left in between. CDR3 region: CASSIRSAGAGNTIYF. The CDR3 DNA sequence: TGTGCCAGCAGCATACGCTCGGCAGGGGCTGGAAACACCATATATTTT.

There are a few counts of this clonotype. The chain has TRBV6-1 and TRBJ2-2; 11 bases line up with TRBD2. CDR3 length equals 17 residues. Germline values: CDR1 MNHNS, CDR2 SASEGT. After removal of 7 bases from V and 4 bases from J, the junction contained 11 bases not matched to a gene. The CDR3 here is CASIKRGLADVTGELFF. CDR3 DNA: TGTGCCAGCATCAAAAGGGGACTAGCGGATGTCACCGGGGAGCTGTTTTTT.